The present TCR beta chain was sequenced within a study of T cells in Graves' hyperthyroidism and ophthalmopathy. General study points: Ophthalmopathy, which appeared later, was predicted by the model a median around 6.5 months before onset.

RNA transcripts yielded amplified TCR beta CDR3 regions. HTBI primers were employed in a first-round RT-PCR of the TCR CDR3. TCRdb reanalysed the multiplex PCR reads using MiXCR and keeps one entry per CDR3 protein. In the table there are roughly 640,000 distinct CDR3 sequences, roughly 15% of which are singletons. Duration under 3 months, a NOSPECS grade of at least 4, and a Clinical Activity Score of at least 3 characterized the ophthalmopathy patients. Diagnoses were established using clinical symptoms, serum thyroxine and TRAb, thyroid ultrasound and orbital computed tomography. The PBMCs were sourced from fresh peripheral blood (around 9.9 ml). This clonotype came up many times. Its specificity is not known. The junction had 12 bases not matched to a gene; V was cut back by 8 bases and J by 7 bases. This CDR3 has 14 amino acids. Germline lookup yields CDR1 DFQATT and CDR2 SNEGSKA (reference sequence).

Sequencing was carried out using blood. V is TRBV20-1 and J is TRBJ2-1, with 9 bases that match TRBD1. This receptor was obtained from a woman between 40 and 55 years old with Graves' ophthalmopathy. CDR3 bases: TGCAGTTTAGGCCGGGACAGGGACATGAATGAGCAGTTCTTC. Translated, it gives CSLGRDRDMNEQFF.